The present T cell receptor (beta chain) was sequenced within a study of beta chain features in type 1 diabetes. The overall study: Similarity in age, gender and cell yields was seen between patients and healthy donors.

V shed 4 bases and J shed 5 bases, with 11 bases lying between them. The germline V gene has CDR1 LNHDA and CDR2 SQIVND (reference sequence). This CDR3 is built from 13 residues. TCRB transcripts that were expressed got sequenced, as all of the isolated RNA had been reverse transcribed. Measured with immunoSEQ multiplex PCR; TCRdb has only the in-frame clones, and not every one. The repertoire includes around 250,000 clones, about 15% of them detected once, and about 0.018% sits in the top ten. Only one heparinised blood draw was taken per donor, and its volume averaged around 100 mL. Whole-study results and caveats: For Type 1 diabetes patients, all four CD4+ subsets carried TCRB CDR3s that were moderately but significantly shorter.

On this clone: No antigen is known for it. This specimen includes other DNA sequences encoding the same CDR3.

This TCR came from a man aged 25 to 40 with type 1 diabetes. The sample was naive CD4+ T cells from blood. The rearrangement links TRBV19 to TRBJ1-1; no clear D gene. Here the CDR3 DNA reads TGTGCCAGTAGTACCGACCGGGATACTGAAGCTTTCTTT. It encodes CASSTDRDTEAFF.